These T cell receptor beta chains were read from a single sample in a study of cytomegalovirus exposure and HLA in healthy donors. Measured with immunoSEQ multiplex PCR; TCRdb has only the in-frame clones, and not every one. The sample lists about 100,000 clones, less than 85% occurring once. Sequencing was done on a sample of PBMCs. These receptors were collected from a woman aged 40 to 49 in good health and CMV-seropositive. Both conserved end residues are part of each CDR3. Each record gives: D gene, J gene, clone size, V gene, CDR3 protein, CDR3 DNA. The D gene is left open where the match is weak. Size is omitted from some rows. Given values are once, few, many or a class for expanded clones.

TRBD2 TRBJ2-1 once TRBV30 CAWTPLAGEQFF TGTGCCTGGACACCGCTAGCGGGTGAGCAGTTCTTC
- TRBJ1-1 - TRBV18 CASSPGATEAFF TGTGCCAGCTCACCAGGGGCCACTGAAGCTTTCTTT
- TRBJ1-2 - TRBV27 CASSLVPGRGYTF TGTGCCAGCAGTTTAGTGCCGGGGAGGGGCTACACCTTC
- TRBJ2-7 - TRBV9 CASSKWAGPSYEQYF TGTGCCAGCAGCAAGTGGGCAGGTCCTTCCTACGAGCAGTACTTC
- TRBJ1-3 - TRBV6-5 CASSWKAGEAGNTIYF TGTGCCAGCAGTTGGAAAGCAGGGGAAGCTGGAAACACCATATATTTT
- TRBJ1-4 - TRBV4-2 CASSQDGWTNEKLFF TGTGCCAGCAGCCAAGACGGGTGGACTAATGAAAAACTGTTTTTT
- TRBJ2-1 - TRBV6-5 CASSYGVSYNEQFF TGTGCCAGCAGTTATGGAGTCTCCTACAATGAGCAGTTCTTC
TRBD1 TRBJ2-2 - TRBV27 CASQRGGHGELFF TGTGCCAGCCAGAGAGGGGGCCACGGGGAGCTGTTTTTT
TRBD1 TRBJ1-2 - TRBV7-3 CASSLTPGTGPDYGYTF TGTGCCAGCAGCTTAACCCCCGGGACAGGGCCTGACTATGGCTACACCTTC
TRBD1 TRBJ2-7 - TRBV5-4 CASSLQGAIHEQYF TGTGCCAGCAGCTTGCAGGGGGCTATCCACGAGCAGTACTTC
TRBD1 TRBJ1-1 - TRBV30 CAWSWTGPTEAFF TGTGCCTGGAGTTGGACAGGGCCCACTGAAGCTTTCTTT
TRBD2 TRBJ2-4 - TRBV10-3 CATSSERGPKNIQYF TGTGCCACCAGTTCCGAGCGGGGGCCCAAAAACATTCAGTACTTC
TRBD1 TRBJ2-5 - TRBV12-5 CASGLATGEETQYF TGTGCTAGTGGTTTGGCGACAGGGGAAGAGACCCAGTACTTC
- TRBJ1-2 - TRBV29-1 CSVTGQDYGYTF TGCAGCGTCACGGGACAAGACTATGGCTACACCTTC
TRBD1 TRBJ1-1 - TRBV5-6 CASSRRTGLHTEAFF TGTGCCAGCAGTCGACGGACAGGGCTGCACACTGAAGCTTTCTTT
- TRBJ2-3 once TRBV10-3 CAISVMDTQYF TGTGCCATCAGTGTTATGGATACGCAGTATTTT
- TRBJ1-5 - TRBV7-3 CASSLIGDQPQHF TGTGCCAGCAGCTTAATCGGGGATCAGCCCCAGCATTTT
TRBD1 TRBJ1-6 - TRBV18 CASSPFDREGSPLHF TGTGCCAGCTCACCGTTCGACAGGGAAGGTTCACCCCTCCACTTT
TRBD1 TRBJ2-3 - TRBV5-4 CASSGDRVTDTQYF TGTGCCAGCAGCGGCGACAGGGTTACAGATACGCAGTATTTT
- TRBJ1-1 - TRBV30 CAWSVLQNTEAFF TGTGCCTGGAGTGTACTCCAGAACACTGAAGCTTTCTTT
- TRBJ1-1 - TRBV27 CASTPTAYVGMNTEAFF TGTGCCAGCACCCCAACAGCCTACGTGGGCATGAACACTGAAGCTTTCTTT
- TRBJ1-2 - TRBV4-2 CASSQEGREDGYTF TGTGCCAGCAGCCAAGAGGGTAGGGAGGATGGCTACACCTTC
- TRBJ1-5 - TRBV19 CASSIGQGRPPQHF TGTGCCAGTAGTATTGGTCAGGGGCGTCCGCCCCAGCATTTT
- TRBJ2-1 - TRBV9 CASSVYSGSSYNEQFF TGTGCCAGCAGCGTTTATAGCGGAAGCTCCTACAATGAGCAGTTCTTC
- TRBJ2-2 - TRBV21-1 CASSKEDGQSRTGELFF TGTGCCAGCAGCAAAGAGGACGGACAGTCACGGACCGGGGAGCTGTTTTTT
- TRBJ1-5 few TRBV11-3 CASTFRGQPQHF TGTGCCAGCACGTTTAGGGGTCAGCCCCAGCATTTT
- TRBJ1-2 - TRBV27 CASSQGNYGYTF TGTGCCAGCAGTCAGGGGAACTATGGCTACACCTTC
- TRBJ1-2 - TRBV30 CAWSTISSNYGYTF TGTGCCTGGAGTACTATAAGTTCTAACTATGGCTACACCTTC
- TRBJ2-6 - TRBV27 CASGERGSGANVLTF TGTGCCAGCGGGGAAAGGGGCTCTGGGGCCAACGTCCTGACTTTC
TRBD2 TRBJ2-7 - TRBV4-3 CASSQDLAGGPSYEQYF TGCGCCAGCAGCCAAGACCTAGCGGGGGGCCCCTCCTACGAGCAGTACTTC
TRBD1 TRBJ1-2 - TRBV4-1 CASSLRQGPNYGYTF TGCGCCAGCAGCCTCCGACAGGGTCCTAACTATGGCTACACCTTC